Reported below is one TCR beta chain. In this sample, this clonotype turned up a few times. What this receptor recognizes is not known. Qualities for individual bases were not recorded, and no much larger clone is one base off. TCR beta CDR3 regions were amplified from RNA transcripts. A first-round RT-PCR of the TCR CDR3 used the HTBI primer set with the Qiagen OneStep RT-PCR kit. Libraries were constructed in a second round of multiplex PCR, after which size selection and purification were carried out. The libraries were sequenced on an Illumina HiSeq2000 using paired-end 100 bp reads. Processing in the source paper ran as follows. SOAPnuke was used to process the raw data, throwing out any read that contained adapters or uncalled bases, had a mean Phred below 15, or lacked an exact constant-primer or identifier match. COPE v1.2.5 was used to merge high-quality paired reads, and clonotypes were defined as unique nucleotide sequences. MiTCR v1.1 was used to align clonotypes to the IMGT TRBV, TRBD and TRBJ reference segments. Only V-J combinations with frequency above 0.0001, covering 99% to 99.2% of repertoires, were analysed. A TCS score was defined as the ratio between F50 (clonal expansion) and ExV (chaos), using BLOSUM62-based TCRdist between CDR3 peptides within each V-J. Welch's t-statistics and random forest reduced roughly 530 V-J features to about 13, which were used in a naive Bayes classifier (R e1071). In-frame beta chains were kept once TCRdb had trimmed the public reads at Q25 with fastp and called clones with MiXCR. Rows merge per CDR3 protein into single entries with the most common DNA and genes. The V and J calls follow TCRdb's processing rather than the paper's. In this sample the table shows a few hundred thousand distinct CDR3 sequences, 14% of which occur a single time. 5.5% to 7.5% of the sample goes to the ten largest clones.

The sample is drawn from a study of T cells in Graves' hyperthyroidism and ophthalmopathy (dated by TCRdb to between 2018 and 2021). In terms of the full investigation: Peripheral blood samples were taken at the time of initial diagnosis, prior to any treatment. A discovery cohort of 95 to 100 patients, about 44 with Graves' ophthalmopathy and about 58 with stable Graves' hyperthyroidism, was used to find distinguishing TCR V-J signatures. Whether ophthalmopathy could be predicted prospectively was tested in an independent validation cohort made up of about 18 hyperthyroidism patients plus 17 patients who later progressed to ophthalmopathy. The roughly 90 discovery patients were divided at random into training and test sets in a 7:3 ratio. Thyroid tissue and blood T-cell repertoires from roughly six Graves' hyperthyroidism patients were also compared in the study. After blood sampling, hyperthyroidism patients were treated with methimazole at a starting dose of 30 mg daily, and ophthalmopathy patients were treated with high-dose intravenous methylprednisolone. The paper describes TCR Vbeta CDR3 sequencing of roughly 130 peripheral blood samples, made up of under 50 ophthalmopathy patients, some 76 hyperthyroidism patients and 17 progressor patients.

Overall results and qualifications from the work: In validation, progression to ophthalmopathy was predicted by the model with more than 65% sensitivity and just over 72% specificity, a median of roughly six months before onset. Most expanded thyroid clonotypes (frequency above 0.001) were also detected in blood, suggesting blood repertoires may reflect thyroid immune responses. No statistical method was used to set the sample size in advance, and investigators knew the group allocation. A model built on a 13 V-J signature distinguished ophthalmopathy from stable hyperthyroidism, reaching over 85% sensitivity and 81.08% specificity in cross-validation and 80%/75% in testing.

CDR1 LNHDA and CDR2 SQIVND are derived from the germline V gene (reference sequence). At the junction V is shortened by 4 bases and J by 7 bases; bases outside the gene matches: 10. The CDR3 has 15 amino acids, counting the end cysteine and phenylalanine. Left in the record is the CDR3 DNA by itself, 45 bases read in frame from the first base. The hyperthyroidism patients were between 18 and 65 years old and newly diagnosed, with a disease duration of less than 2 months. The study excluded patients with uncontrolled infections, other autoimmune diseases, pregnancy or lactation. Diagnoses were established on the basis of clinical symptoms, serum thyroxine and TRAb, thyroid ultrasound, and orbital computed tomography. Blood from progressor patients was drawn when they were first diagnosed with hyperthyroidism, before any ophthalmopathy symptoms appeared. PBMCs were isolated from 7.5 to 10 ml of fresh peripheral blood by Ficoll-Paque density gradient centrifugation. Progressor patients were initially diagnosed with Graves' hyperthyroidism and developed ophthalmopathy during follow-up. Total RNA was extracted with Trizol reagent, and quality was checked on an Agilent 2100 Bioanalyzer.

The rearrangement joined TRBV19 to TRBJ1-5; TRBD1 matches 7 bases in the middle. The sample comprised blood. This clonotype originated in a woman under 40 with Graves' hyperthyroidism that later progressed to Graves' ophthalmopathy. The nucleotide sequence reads TGTGCCAGTAGTAACGACAGGGCCGCTGGCCAGCCCCAGCATTTT. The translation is CASSNDRAAGQPQHF.